The rows below give T cell receptor beta chains drawn from one sample of a study of T-cell reconstitution after alpha-beta-depleted transplantation in children. MiXCR was run by TCRdb on the PCR reads, yielding one entry per CDR3 protein. The repertoire holds under 450,000 distinct CDR3 sequences, with about a sixth as singletons. Here the sequenced sample was PBMCs, mostly from graft donor cells, taken 360 days after TCRalphabeta/CD19-depleted stem cell transplant. Receptor source: a boy younger than two who had a stem cell transplant for Wiskott-Aldrich syndrome, so the T cells may come from the graft donor. Each CDR3 is given with its conserved first and last residue. D genes are given only for firm matches. Expanded clones are given a class, and other clones once, few, many or no size at all.

J gene: TRBJ2-1
clone size: few
V gene: TRBV20-1
D gene: TRBD1
CDR3 DNA: TGCAGTGCTAGAGATGGGGGACAGGGCTTCTACAATGAGCAGTTCTTC
CDR3 protein: CSARDGGQGFYNEQFF

J gene: TRBJ1-2
clone size: many
V gene: TRBV12-3/TRBV12-4
D gene: NA
CDR3 DNA: TGTGCCAGCAGCTGGTCTGGGGGCTACACCTTC
CDR3 protein: CASSWSGGYTF

J gene: TRBJ1-1
clone size: NA
V gene: TRBV4-3
D gene: TRBD1
CDR3 DNA: TGCGCCAGCAGCCAAAGGGGCACAGGGGAAACTGAAGCTTTCTTT
CDR3 protein: CASSQRGTGETEAFF

J gene: TRBJ2-3
clone size: few
V gene: TRBV7-2
D gene: TRBD2
CDR3 DNA: TGTGCCAGCAGCTTTACTAGCGGGAGGGTAGATACGCAGTATTTT
CDR3 protein: CASSFTSGRVDTQYF

J gene: TRBJ1-2
clone size: few
V gene: TRBV4-1
D gene: NA
CDR3 DNA: TGCGCCAGCAGCCAAGCGACTCCGGGTGGCTACACCTTC
CDR3 protein: CASSQATPGGYTF

J gene: TRBJ2-3
clone size: NA
V gene: TRBV10-2
D gene: TRBD1
CDR3 DNA: TGCGCCAGCACAAGACAGGGGTGGGGGCAGTATTTT
CDR3 protein: CASTRQGWGQYF

J gene: TRBJ2-6
clone size: many
V gene: TRBV12-3/TRBV12-4
D gene: NA
CDR3 DNA: TGTGCCAGCAGTTCCCTCTCTGGGGCCAACGTCCTGACTTTC
CDR3 protein: CASSSLSGANVLTF

J gene: TRBJ2-4
clone size: NA
V gene: TRBV28
D gene: NA
CDR3 DNA: TGTGCCAGCAGTTTATTGATAGCAGACATTCAGTACTTC
CDR3 protein: CASSLLIADIQYF

J gene: TRBJ2-2
clone size: few
V gene: TRBV9
D gene: NA
CDR3 DNA: TGTGCCAGCAGCCCACGCACAGGGATCAGGGAGCTGTTTTTT
CDR3 protein: CASSPRTGIRELFF

J gene: TRBJ2-3
clone size: few
V gene: TRBV19
D gene: NA
CDR3 DNA: TGTGCCAGTGCTCTCGGGTCGAGCACAGATACGCAGTATTTT
CDR3 protein: CASALGSSTDTQYF

J gene: TRBJ2-2
clone size: NA
V gene: TRBV5-6
D gene: TRBD2
CDR3 DNA: TGTGCCAGCTGGACTAGCGGGGCCCCCACCGGGGAGCTGTTTTTT
CDR3 protein: CASWTSGAPTGELFF

J gene: TRBJ2-1
clone size: NA
V gene: TRBV6-2/TRBV6-3
D gene: TRBD2
CDR3 DNA: TGTGCCAGCAGTAATTGTTGGGGATGGACGACTAGCCACAATGAGCAGTTCTTC
CDR3 protein: CASSNCWGWTTSHNEQFF

J gene: TRBJ2-3
clone size: NA
V gene: TRBV12-3/TRBV12-4
D gene: TRBD2
CDR3 DNA: TGTGCCAGCAGCCAACTAGCGGGAGGAATGAGCACAGATACGCAGTATTTT
CDR3 protein: CASSQLAGGMSTDTQYF

J gene: TRBJ1-6
clone size: NA
V gene: TRBV6-1
D gene: TRBD1
CDR3 DNA: TGTGCCAGCAAGGGGAAGGGGGCCAATAATTCACCCCTCCACTTT
CDR3 protein: CASKGKGANNSPLHF

J gene: TRBJ2-1
clone size: NA
V gene: TRBV11-2
D gene: TRBD2
CDR3 DNA: TGTGCCAGCAGCTCAACCTGGGGCGGACTAGCGCCCAATGAGCAGTTCTTC
CDR3 protein: CASSSTWGGLAPNEQFF

J gene: TRBJ2-3
clone size: NA
V gene: TRBV5-4
D gene: NA
CDR3 DNA: TGTGCCAGCAGCCTAGTAGGACGTGGAGGAGATACGCAGTATTTT
CDR3 protein: CASSLVGRGGDTQYF